This T cell receptor (beta chain) was captured by sequencing in a study of shared clonotypes between healthy human individuals. Points from the study as a whole: The naive CD4 repertoires of a handful of donors were compared, and approximately 5% of clonotypes were shared.

Trimming removed 5 bases from V and 1 base from J; junction bases left unmatched: 6. This CDR3 spans 15 amino acids. Looked up from germline, CDR1 is MDHEN and CDR2 is SYDVKM. Healthy HIV-negative adults without recent acute infections or vaccinations served as donors. As for this clone: What it binds is not known.

Assay used: immunoSEQ multiplex PCR; TCRdb lists only in-frame clones, some missing. The table has hundreds of thousands of clones, 90% to 97% seen once; the top ten hold 0.06%. The gene calls are TRBV28 and TRBJ1-1; 8 bases are shared with TRBD1. Sequenced input: naive CD4+ T cells sorted from blood. Subset of the sample: CD45RA+ positively selected. The TCR sequence derives from a woman between 25 and 40 years old in good health. The chain's CDR3 is CASSPSDRANTEAFF. The CDR3 DNA reads TGTGCCAGCAGTCCATCGGACAGGGCGAACACTGAAGCTTTCTTT.